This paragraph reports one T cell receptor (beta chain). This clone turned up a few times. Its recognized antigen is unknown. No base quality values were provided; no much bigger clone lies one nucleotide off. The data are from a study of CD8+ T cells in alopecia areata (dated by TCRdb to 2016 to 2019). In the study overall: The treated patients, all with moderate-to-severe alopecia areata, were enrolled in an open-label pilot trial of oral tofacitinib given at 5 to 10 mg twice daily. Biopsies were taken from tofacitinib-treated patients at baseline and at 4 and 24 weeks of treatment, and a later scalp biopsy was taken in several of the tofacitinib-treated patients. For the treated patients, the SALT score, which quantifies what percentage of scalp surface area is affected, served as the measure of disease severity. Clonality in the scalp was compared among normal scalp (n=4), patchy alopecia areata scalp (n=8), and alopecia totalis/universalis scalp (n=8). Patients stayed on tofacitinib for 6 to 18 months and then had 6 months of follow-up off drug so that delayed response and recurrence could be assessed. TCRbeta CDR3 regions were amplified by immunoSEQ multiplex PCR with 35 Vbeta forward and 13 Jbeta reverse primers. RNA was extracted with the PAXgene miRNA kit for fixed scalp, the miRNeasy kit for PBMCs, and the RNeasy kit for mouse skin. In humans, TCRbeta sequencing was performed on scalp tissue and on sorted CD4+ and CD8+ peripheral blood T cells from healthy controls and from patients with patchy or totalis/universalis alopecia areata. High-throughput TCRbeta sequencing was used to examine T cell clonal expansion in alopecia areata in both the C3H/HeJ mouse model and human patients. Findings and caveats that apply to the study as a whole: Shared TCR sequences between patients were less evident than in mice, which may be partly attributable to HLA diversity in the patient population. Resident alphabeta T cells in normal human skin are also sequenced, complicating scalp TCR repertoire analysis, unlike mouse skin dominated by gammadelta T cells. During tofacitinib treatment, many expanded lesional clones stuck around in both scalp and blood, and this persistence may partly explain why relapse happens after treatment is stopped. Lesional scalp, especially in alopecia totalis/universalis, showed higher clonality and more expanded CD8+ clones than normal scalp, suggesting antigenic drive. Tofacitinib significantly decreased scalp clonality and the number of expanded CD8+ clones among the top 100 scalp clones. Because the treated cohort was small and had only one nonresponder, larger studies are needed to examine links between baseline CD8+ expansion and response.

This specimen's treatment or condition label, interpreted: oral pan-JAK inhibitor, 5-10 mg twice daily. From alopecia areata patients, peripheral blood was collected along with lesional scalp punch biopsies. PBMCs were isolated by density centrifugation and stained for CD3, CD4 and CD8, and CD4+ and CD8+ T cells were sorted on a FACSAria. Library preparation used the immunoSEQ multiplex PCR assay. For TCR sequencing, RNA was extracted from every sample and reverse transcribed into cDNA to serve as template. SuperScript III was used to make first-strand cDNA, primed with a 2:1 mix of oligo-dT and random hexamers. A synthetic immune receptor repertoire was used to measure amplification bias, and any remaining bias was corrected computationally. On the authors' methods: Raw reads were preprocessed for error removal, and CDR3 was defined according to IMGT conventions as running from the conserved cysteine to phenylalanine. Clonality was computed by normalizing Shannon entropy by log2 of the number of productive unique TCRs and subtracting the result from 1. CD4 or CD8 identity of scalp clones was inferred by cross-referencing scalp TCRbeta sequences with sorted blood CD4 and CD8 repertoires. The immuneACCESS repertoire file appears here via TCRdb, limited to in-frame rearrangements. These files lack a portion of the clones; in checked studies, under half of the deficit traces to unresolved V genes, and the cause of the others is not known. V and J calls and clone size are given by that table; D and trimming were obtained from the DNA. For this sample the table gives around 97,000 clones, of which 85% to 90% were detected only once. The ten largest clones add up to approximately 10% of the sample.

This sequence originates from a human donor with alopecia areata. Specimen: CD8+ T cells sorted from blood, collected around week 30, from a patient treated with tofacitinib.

For the CDR3, the sequence is CAWISSGWGPEQFF. The DNA sequence reads TGTGCCTGGATTTCAAGCGGGTGGGGGCCTGAGCAGTTCTTC. This receptor chain uses TRBV30 and TRBJ2-1; the D gene is perhaps TRBD1 or TRBD2, as each covers 6 bases. There are 14 amino acids in the CDR3, from cysteine to phenylalanine inclusive. The only DNA kept is the CDR3, 42 bases in frame from the first base. CDR1 GTSNPN and CDR2 SVGIG were looked up in the germline V gene (reference sequence). V is clipped by 4 bases and J by 9 bases, and the sequence between their germline boundaries is 19 bases long. Full variable domain (CDR3 extended with the reference TRBV30 and TRBJ2-1 proteins): SQTIHQWPATLVQPVGSPLSLECTVEGTSNPNLYWYRQAAGRGLQLLFYSVGIGQISSEVPQNLSASRPQDRQFILSSKKLLLSDSGFYLCAWISSGWGPEQFFGPGTRLTVL.